In this sample, the clone carrying this T cell receptor beta chain turned up once. The antigen is undetermined. These data originate in a study of shared clonotypes between healthy human individuals. General study findings and limits: Clonotype sharing among donors likely depends on sequencing depth.

Germline CDR1 reads LNHNV; CDR2 reads YYDKDF (reference sequence). The CDR3 has 14 amino acids. Trimming cost V 4 bases and J 2 bases, with 12 bases left between them. The authors' processing: ImmunoSEQ supplied junction-only sequences lacking quality scores, so filtering was different. The data were produced by immunoSEQ multiplex PCR, yet TCRdb's version contains in-frame clones alone and is incomplete. The V and J calls and clone size come from that table; D and trimming were worked out from the DNA. The table records approximately 2.5 million clones, more than 85% of them present only once. This sequence joins TRBV15 and TRBJ2-7; D may be TRBD2 (7 bases). Specimen: naive CD4+ T cells from PBMCs. Subset given: CD45RA+ positively selected. The sequence came from a man in his late teens or twenties in good health. Some clones in this sample may be carry-over from other donors' samples. CDR3 nucleotide sequence: TGTGCCACCAGCACTCGGCGGGGGCCCTACGAGCAGTACTTC. Residues: CATSTRRGPYEQYF.